The rows below give T cell receptor beta chains drawn from one sample of a study of shared clonotypes between healthy human individuals. Sequencing used immunoSEQ multiplex PCR; TCRdb keeps in-frame clones, though not all of them. The data contain roughly 2.2 million clones, just under 95% of them singletons. The sequenced sample consisted of naive CD4+ T cells from PBMCs. These receptors all stem from a man between 18 and 35 years old in good health. Some clones in this sample may be carry-over from other donors' samples. CDR3s include the opening cysteine and the closing phenylalanine or tryptophan. D genes are given only for firm matches. Not every row has a clone size; where given, it reads once, few, many or a size class.

abundance: NA
d_gene: TRBD1
j_gene: TRBJ2-5
v_gene: TRBV18
CDR3aa: CASSPPQGARETQYF
CDR3nt: TGTGCCAGCTCACCACCGCAGGGGGCTAGAGAGACCCAGTACTTC

abundance: NA
d_gene: NA
j_gene: TRBJ2-7
v_gene: TRBV5-4
CDR3aa: CASSFASVPSYEQYF
CDR3nt: TGTGCCAGCAGCTTCGCTAGCGTCCCTTCCTACGAGCAGTACTTC

abundance: NA
d_gene: NA
j_gene: TRBJ2-7
v_gene: TRBV25-1
CDR3aa: CASSEYGRSYEQYF
CDR3nt: TGTGCCAGCAGTGAATATGGACGGAGCTACGAGCAGTACTTC

abundance: NA
d_gene: NA
j_gene: TRBJ1-1
v_gene: TRBV5-1
CDR3aa: CASSLQGQTEAFF
CDR3nt: TGCGCCAGCAGCTTGCAGGGGCAAACTGAAGCTTTCTTT

abundance: NA
d_gene: NA
j_gene: TRBJ1-3
v_gene: TRBV19
CDR3aa: CASIGTVSGNTIYF
CDR3nt: TGTGCCAGTATAGGGACCGTCTCTGGAAACACCATATATTTT

abundance: NA
d_gene: NA
j_gene: TRBJ2-7
v_gene: TRBV2
CDR3aa: CASTLTSYEQYF
CDR3nt: TGTGCCAGCACGTTGACTAGTTACGAGCAGTACTTC

abundance: once
d_gene: TRBD1
j_gene: TRBJ2-1
v_gene: TRBV4-1
CDR3aa: CASSPTGVSYNEQFF
CDR3nt: TGCGCCAGCAGCCCGACAGGGGTCTCCTACAATGAGCAGTTCTTC

abundance: NA
d_gene: NA
j_gene: TRBJ2-3
v_gene: TRBV11-2
CDR3aa: CASSLDNGITQYF
CDR3nt: TGTGCCAGCAGCTTAGATAATGGGATAACGCAGTATTTT

abundance: once
d_gene: NA
j_gene: TRBJ1-1
v_gene: TRBV2
CDR3aa: CASSVGGYTEAFF
CDR3nt: TGTGCCAGCAGTGTCGGAGGATACACTGAAGCTTTCTTT

abundance: NA
d_gene: NA
j_gene: TRBJ2-6
v_gene: TRBV28
CDR3aa: CASSPPSTLGFGANVLTF
CDR3nt: TGTGCCAGCAGTCCTCCTAGTACCCTCGGGTTTGGGGCCAACGTCCTGACTTTC

abundance: NA
d_gene: NA
j_gene: TRBJ1-4
v_gene: TRBV28
CDR3aa: CASSPRLGAGYEKLFF
CDR3nt: TGTGCCAGCAGTCCTAGGTTGGGGGCGGGGTATGAAAAACTGTTTTTT

abundance: once
d_gene: NA
j_gene: TRBJ1-1
v_gene: TRBV9
CDR3aa: CASSVAASGGNTEAFF
CDR3nt: TGTGCCAGCAGCGTAGCAGCCTCCGGGGGGAACACTGAAGCTTTCTTT

abundance: NA
d_gene: TRBD2
j_gene: TRBJ2-7
v_gene: TRBV5-1
CDR3aa: CASSALAGVYYEQYF
CDR3nt: TGCGCCAGCAGCGCACTAGCGGGAGTATACTACGAGCAGTACTTC

abundance: NA
d_gene: NA
j_gene: TRBJ2-7
v_gene: TRBV7-2
CDR3aa: CASSLTRTYYEQYF
CDR3nt: TGTGCCAGCAGCTTAACCAGGACGTACTACGAGCAGTACTTC

abundance: NA
d_gene: NA
j_gene: TRBJ2-5
v_gene: TRBV18
CDR3aa: CASSPVSRAGETQYF
CDR3nt: TGTGCCAGCTCACCAGTCAGCAGGGCCGGAGAGACCCAGTACTTC

abundance: NA
d_gene: TRBD1
j_gene: TRBJ1-1
v_gene: TRBV9
CDR3aa: CASSVTGGRGTEAFF
CDR3nt: TGTGCCAGCAGCGTCACAGGGGGTAGGGGCACTGAAGCTTTCTTT

abundance: NA
d_gene: TRBD2
j_gene: TRBJ2-3
v_gene: TRBV5-6
CDR3aa: CASSLAGGLRTDTQYF
CDR3nt: TGTGCCAGCAGCTTGGCCGGGGGGTTACGCACAGATACGCAGTATTTT

abundance: once
d_gene: NA
j_gene: TRBJ1-5
v_gene: TRBV28
CDR3aa: CASSFAGDYSNQPQHF
CDR3nt: TGTGCCAGCAGTTTTGCGGGGGACTATAGCAATCAGCCCCAGCATTTT

abundance: NA
d_gene: NA
j_gene: TRBJ2-6
v_gene: TRBV7-2
CDR3aa: CASSFTGSGANVLTF
CDR3nt: TGTGCCAGCAGCTTCACAGGGTCTGGGGCCAACGTCCTGACTTTC

abundance: NA
d_gene: NA
j_gene: TRBJ2-7
v_gene: TRBV6-1
CDR3aa: CASSEMANSYEQYF
CDR3nt: TGTGCCAGCAGTGAAATGGCCAATTCCTACGAGCAGTACTTC

abundance: NA
d_gene: NA
j_gene: TRBJ1-4
v_gene: TRBV7-3
CDR3aa: CASSLAGGEKLFF
CDR3nt: TGTGCCAGCAGCTTGGCGGGTGGTGAAAAACTGTTTTTT

abundance: NA
d_gene: NA
j_gene: TRBJ2-2
v_gene: TRBV7-9
CDR3aa: CASSWGATGELFF
CDR3nt: TGTGCCAGCAGCTGGGGAGCCACCGGGGAGCTGTTTTTT

abundance: NA
d_gene: TRBD1
j_gene: TRBJ2-7
v_gene: TRBV7-3
CDR3aa: CASSYDRGPYEQYF
CDR3nt: TGTGCCAGCAGTTACGACAGGGGCCCCTACGAGCAGTACTTC